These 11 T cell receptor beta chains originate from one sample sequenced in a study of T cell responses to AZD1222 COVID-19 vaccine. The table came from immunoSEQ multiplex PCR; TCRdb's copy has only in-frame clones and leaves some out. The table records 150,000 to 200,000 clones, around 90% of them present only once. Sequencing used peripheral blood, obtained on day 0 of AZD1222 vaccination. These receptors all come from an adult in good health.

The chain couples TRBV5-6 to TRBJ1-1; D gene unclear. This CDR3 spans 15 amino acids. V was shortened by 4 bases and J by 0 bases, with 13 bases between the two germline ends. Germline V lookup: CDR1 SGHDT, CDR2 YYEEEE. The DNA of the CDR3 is TGTGCCAGCAGCCCCCTACAAGGTATGAACACTGAAGCTTTCTTT. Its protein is CASSPLQGMNTEAFF. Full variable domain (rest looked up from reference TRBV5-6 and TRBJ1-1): DAGVTQSPTHLIKTRGQQVTLRCSPKSGHDTVSWYQQALGQGPQFIFQYYEEEERQRGNFPDRFSGHQFPNYSSELNVNALLLGDSALYLCASSPLQGMNTEAFFGQGTRLTVV.

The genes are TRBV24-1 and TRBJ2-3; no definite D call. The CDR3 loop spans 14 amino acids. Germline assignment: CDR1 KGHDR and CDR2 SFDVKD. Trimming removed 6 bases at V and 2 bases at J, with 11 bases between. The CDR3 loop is CATSLGGNTDTQYF. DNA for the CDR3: TGTGCCACCAGTCTGGGCGGAAACACAGATACGCAGTATTTT.

CDR3 region: CASSRGGESFGYTF. CDR3 sequence (DNA): TGTGCCAGCAGCAGAGGCGGGGAGTCCTTTGGCTACACCTTC. The J gene is TRBJ1-2, the V gene TRBV5-5; D is undetermined. Germline loops: CDR1 SGHKS, CDR2 YYEKEE (reference sequence). This CDR3 comprises 14 residues. Trimming stripped 4 bases from V and 7 bases from J, with 17 bases between.

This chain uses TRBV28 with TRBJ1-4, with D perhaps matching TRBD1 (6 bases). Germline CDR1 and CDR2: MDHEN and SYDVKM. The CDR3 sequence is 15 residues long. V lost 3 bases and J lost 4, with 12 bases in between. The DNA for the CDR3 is TGTGCCAGCAGTTTTAACAGGGCTGGTAATGAAAAACTGTTTTTT. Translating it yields CASSFNRAGNEKLFF.

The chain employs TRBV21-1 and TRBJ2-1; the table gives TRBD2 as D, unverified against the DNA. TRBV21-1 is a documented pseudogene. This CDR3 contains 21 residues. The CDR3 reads CASSKGDVVAGVSLEYNEQFF. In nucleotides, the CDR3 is TGTGCCAGCAGCAAAGGAGACGTCGTAGCGGGAGTGAGTTTAGAGTACAATGAGCAGTTCTTC.

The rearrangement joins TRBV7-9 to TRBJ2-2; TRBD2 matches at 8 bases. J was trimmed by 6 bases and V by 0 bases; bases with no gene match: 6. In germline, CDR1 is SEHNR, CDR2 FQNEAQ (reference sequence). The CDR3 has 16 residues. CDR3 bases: TGTGCCAGCAGCTTAGCGGGCCGGGAGGGGCCCGGGGAGCTGTTTTTT. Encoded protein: CASSLAGREGPGELFF. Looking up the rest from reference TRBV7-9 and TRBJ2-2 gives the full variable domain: DTGVSQNPRHKITKRGQNVTFRCDPISEHNRLYWYRQTLGQGPEFLTYFQNEAQLEKSRLLSDRFSAERPKGSFSTLEIQRTEQGDSAMYLCASSLAGREGPGELFFGEGSRLTVL.

CDR3 sequence (DNA): TGTGCCAGCAGCAACAGGGAGAGGACTGAAGCTTTCTTT. This sequence encodes CASSNRERTEAFF. This chain links TRBV7-2 with TRBJ1-1; D might be TRBD1 (6 bases). CDR1 and CDR2 from the germline V gene are SGHTA and FQGNSA. This CDR3 has 13 amino acids. With 5 bases removed from V and 5 bases from J, the gap between germline ends came to 12 bases.

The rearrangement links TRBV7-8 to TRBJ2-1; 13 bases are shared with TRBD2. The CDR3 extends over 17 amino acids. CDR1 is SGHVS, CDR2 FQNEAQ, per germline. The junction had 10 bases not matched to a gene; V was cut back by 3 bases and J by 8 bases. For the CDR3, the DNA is TGTGCCAGCAGCTTTCCGGGACTAGCGGGGATTATCGATGAGCAGTTCTTC. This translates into CASSFPGLAGIIDEQFF.

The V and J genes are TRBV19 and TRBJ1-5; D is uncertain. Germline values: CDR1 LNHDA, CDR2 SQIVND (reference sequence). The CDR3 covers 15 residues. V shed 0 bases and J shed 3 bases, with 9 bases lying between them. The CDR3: CASSIDRSFNQPQHF. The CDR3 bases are TGTGCCAGTAGTATAGATCGGAGCTTCAATCAGCCCCAGCATTTT.

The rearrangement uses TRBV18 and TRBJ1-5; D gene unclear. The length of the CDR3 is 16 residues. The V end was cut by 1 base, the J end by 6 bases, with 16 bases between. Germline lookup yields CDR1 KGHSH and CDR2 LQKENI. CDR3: CASSPLPTPSGQPQHF. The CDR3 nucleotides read TGTGCCAGCTCACCACTTCCGACACCCTCCGGTCAGCCCCAGCATTTT.

The DNA of the CDR3 is TGTGCCAGCAGCTTCGCGGGGTATAACACTGAAGCTTTCTTT. This gives the protein CASSFAGYNTEAFF. This chain joins TRBV7-8 and TRBJ1-1, with D unclear. Per germline, CDR1 SGHVS and CDR2 FQNEAQ. The CDR3 consists of 14 residues. The V gene lost 3 bases and the J gene lost 2 bases, with 10 bases spanning the gap. The full variable domain, in which reference TRBV7-8 and TRBJ1-1 provide the parts outside the CDR3, is GAGVSQSPRYKVAKRGQDVALRCDPISGHVSLFWYQQALGQGPEFLTYFQNEAQLDKSGLPSDRFFAERPEGSVSTLKIQRTQQEDSAVYLCASSFAGYNTEAFFGQGTRLTVV.